This TCR beta chain was captured by sequencing in a study of vaccination and CD4 T cells after COVID-19. Overall study: Two doses of either BNT162b2 or mRNA-1273 vaccine were given to participants. Blood was drawn a median around 70 days post second dose, range 14 to 241. Control wells got either CEFX epitopes, HIV-1 Nef peptides, or no peptide at all.

Treatment denoted: roughly nine-day PBMC culture with coronavirus spike peptide pools or control peptides (ViraFEST assay). This clonotype was seen a handful of times. The antigen is undetermined. Researchers used the Oncomine TCR Beta short-read assay to sequence DNA from cultured CD4+ T cells. TCRdb re-derived calls from the PCR reads in MiXCR, one entry per CDR3 protein. Among approximately 12,000 distinct CDR3 sequences listed, about 29% were seen once. The TCR comes from a human donor with COVID-19. Sequencing was carried out using cultured CD4+ T cells from blood.

The CDR3 loop is CASSGRGGLNTGELFF. The CDR3 nucleotides read TGTGCCAGTAGTGGAAGGGGCGGACTGAACACCGGGGAGCTGTTTTTT. The chain has TRBV19 and TRBJ2-2; D might be TRBD1 or TRBD2, each matching 5 bases. V gave up 5 bases and J gave up 1 base, with 14 bases separating them. Germline-derived CDR1 and CDR2 are LNHDA and SQIVND (reference sequence). The CDR3 sequence is 16 residues long.